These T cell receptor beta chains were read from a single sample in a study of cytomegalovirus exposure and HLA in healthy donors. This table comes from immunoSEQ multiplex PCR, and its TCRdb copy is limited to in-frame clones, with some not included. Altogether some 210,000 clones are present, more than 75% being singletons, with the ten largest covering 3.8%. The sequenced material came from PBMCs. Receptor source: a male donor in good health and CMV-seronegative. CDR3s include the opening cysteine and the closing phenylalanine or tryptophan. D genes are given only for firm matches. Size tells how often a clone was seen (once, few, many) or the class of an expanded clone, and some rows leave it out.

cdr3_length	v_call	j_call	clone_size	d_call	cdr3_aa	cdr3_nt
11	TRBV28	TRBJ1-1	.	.	CASSFFHEAFF	TGTGCCAGCAGTTTTTTCCATGAAGCTTTCTTT
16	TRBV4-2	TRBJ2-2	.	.	CASSQTTSSGTGELFF	TGTGCCAGCAGCCAGACGACTAGTTCGGGCACCGGGGAGCTGTTTTTT
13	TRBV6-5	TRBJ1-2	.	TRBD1	CASTLRQGLGYTF	TGTGCCAGCACCTTACGACAGGGGCTCGGCTACACCTTC
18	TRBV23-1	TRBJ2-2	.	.	CASSQSVYEGRGTGELFF	TGCGCCAGCAGTCAATCTGTGTATGAAGGCCGCGGGACCGGGGAGCTGTTTTTT
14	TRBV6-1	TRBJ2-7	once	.	CASSEPGETYEQYF	TGTGCCAGCAGTGAACCCGGGGAAACCTACGAGCAGTACTTC
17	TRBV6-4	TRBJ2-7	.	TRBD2	CASSVSTSGRTCYEQYF	TGTGCCAGCAGTGTGTCGACTAGCGGGAGGACTTGTTACGAGCAGTACTTC
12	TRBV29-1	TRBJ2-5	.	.	CSVAKSGETQYF	TGCAGCGTTGCCAAGTCGGGAGAGACCCAGTACTTC
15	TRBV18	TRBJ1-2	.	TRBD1	CASSPKQGANYGYTF	TGTGCCAGCTCACCAAAACAGGGGGCTAACTATGGCTACACCTTC
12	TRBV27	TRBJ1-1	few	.	CASSIQGGEAFF	TGTGCCAGCTCGATTCAGGGTGGTGAAGCTTTCTTT
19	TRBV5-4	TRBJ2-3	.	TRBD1	CASSKGQGVLHGRTDTQYF	TGTGCCAGCAGCAAGGGACAGGGGGTCTTGCACGGGCGAACAGATACGCAGTATTTT
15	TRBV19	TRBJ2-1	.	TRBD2	CASSSGVAGFSEQFF	TGTGCCAGTAGCTCCGGGGTAGCGGGATTCTCTGAGCAGTTCTTC
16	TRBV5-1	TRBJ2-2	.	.	CASSLAGQQNTGELFF	TGCGCCAGCAGCTTGGCCGGACAGCAGAACACCGGGGAGCTGTTTTTT
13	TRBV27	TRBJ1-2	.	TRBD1	CASSLRQGYGYTF	TGTGCCAGCAGTCTCCGACAGGGCTATGGCTACACCTTC
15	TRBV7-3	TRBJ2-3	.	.	CASSFGGTSTDTQYF	TGTGCCAGCAGCTTCGGGGGAACTAGCACAGATACGCAGTATTTT
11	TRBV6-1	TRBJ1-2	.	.	CASSSNYGYTF	TGTGCCAGCAGTTCAAACTATGGCTACACCTTC
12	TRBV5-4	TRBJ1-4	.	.	CASGPEAEKLFF	TGTGCCAGCGGCCCGGAGGCCGAAAAACTGTTTTTT
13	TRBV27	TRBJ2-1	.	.	CASSLSPNNEQFF	TGTGCCAGCAGTTTAAGCCCAAACAATGAGCAGTTCTTC
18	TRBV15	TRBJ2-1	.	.	CATSRDLFGTGDYNEQFF	TGTGCCACCAGCAGAGATCTTTTCGGGACGGGGGACTACAATGAGCAGTTCTTC
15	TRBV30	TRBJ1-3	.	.	CAWRGDSHSGNTIYF	TGTGCCTGGAGGGGTGACAGCCACTCTGGAAACACCATATATTTT
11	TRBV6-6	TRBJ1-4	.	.	CASRQNEKLFF	TGTGCCAGCAGACAGAATGAAAAACTGTTTTTT
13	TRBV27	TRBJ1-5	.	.	CASSSSTNQPQHF	TGTGCCAGCAGTTCCTCTACCAATCAGCCCCAGCATTTT
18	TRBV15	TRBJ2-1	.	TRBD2	CATSRGAPGLAGSPVDFF	TGTGCCACCAGCAGAGGGGCCCCGGGACTAGCGGGAAGCCCGGTAGATTTCTTC
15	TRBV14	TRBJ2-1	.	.	CASSPRPGSYNEQFF	TGTGCCAGCAGCCCTCGTCCCGGTTCCTACAATGAGCAGTTCTTC
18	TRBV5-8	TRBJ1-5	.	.	CASSLWPGRGWSNQPQHF	TGTGCCAGCAGCTTGTGGCCCGGTAGGGGTTGGAGCAATCAGCCCCAGCATTTT
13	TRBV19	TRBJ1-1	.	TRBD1	CASSISQDREAFF	TGTGCCAGTAGTATAAGTCAGGACAGGGAGGCTTTCTTT
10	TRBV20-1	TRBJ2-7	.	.	CSASQYEQYF	TGCAGTGCTAGCCAATACGAGCAGTACTTC
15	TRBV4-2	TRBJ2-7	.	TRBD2	CASSHRHSGSYEQYF	TGTGCCAGCAGCCATAGGCATAGCGGGAGTTACGAGCAGTACTTC
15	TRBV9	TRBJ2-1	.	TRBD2	CASSPGLAGANEQFF	TGTGCCAGCAGCCCGGGACTAGCGGGAGCGAATGAGCAGTTCTTC